This entry describes one T cell receptor beta chain. Only in-frame clones appear in the TCRdb table, and some are missing; sequencing was by immunoSEQ multiplex PCR. The sample includes under 200,000 clones, over 70% of them seen just once. Clinical histories supplied by participants themselves formed the basis of cohort assignment. This sample is part of a study of blood T cell repertoires in COVID-19. The CDR3 spans 12 residues. CDR1 is SQVTM and CDR2 is ANQGSEA in the germline V gene. J lost 6 bases, V lost 7 bases, and 8 bases had no gene match. Material: PBMCs or T cells enriched from blood (not recorded which). The receptor's source is a woman between 40 and 50 years old with acute COVID-19. The chain couples TRBV29-1 to TRBJ1-2; TRBD1 aligns across 7 bases. Written as DNA, the CDR3 is TGCAGCGGTCTGACAGGGTCCCATGGCTACACCTTC. This codes for CSGLTGSHGYTF.